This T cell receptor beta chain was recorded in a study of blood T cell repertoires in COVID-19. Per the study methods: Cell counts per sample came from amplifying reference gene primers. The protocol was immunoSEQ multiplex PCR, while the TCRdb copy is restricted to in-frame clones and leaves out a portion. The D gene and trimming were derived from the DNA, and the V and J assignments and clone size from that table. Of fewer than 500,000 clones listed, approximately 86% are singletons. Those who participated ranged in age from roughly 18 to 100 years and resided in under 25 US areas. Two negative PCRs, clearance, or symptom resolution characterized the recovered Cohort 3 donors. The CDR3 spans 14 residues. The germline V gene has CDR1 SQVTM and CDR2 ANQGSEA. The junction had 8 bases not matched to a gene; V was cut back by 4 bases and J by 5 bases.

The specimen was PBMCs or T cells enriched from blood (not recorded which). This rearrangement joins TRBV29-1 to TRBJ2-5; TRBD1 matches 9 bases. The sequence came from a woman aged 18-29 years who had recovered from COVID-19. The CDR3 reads CSVGVGDRDETQYF. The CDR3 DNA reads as TGCAGCGTTGGGGTTGGGGACAGGGATGAGACCCAGTACTTC.